The TCR beta chain described here comes from a study of early T cells in non-severe SARS-CoV-2 infection. About the study: The study sequenced bulk RNA from unsorted whole blood, with chains unpaired.

Individual cDNA molecules received unique molecular identifiers. A single record per CDR3 protein comes from TCRdb applying MiXCR to the 5' RACE reads. Altogether some 77,000 distinct CDR3 sequences are present, approximately 5% being singletons, with the ten largest covering under 8%. This clonotype was counted many times. The source material was whole blood, sampled at baseline. The sequence was collected from an adult who was a healthcare worker with PCR-confirmed SARS-CoV-2 infection or an uninfected control (not recorded which).

The CDR3 sequence is CASSLTGGTNQPQHF. The CDR3 bases are TGCGCCAGCAGCTTGACAGGGGGCACGAATCAGCCCCAGCATTTT. V is TRBV5-1 and J is TRBJ1-5; 9 nucleotides align to TRBD1. This CDR3 region has 15 residues. V lost 1 base, J lost 4 bases, and 3 bases stayed unmatched. Germline assignment: CDR1 SGHRS and CDR2 YFSETQ.